Sequencing of this T cell receptor beta chain was carried out in a study of blood T cells in healthy people across ages. Broader study findings: Estimated diversity across one million T cells was deemed an underestimate.

For this clonotype: Its matching antigen is unknown. At one of its ends the junction is not consistent with the germline gene, which may arise from a read error.

Germline CDR1 and CDR2: MNHEY and SVGAGI. This CDR3 is 14 amino acids long. It was with a sample-barcoded 5' primer and a J-beta primer mix that a second PCR of about 7 to 12 cycles was run. MiXCR was run by TCRdb on the 5' RACE reads, yielding one entry per CDR3 protein. The sample yields around 780,000 distinct CDR3 sequences, about 56% seen once. The TCR sequence derives from a man in his forties in good health. Sequencing was carried out using blood. This chain joins TRBV6-5 and TRBJ1-2; 7 positions agree with TRBD1. The CDR3 region has the DNA TGTGCCAGCAGAACAGGGGCCGAACACTATGGCTGCACCTTC. Its protein product is CASRTGAEHYGCTF.